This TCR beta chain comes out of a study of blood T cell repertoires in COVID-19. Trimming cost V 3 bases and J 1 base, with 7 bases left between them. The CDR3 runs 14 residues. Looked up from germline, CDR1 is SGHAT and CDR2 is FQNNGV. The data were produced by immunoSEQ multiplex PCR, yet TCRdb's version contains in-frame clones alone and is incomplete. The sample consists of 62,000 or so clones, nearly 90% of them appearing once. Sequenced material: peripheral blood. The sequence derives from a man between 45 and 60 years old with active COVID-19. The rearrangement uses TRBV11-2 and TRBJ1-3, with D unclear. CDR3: CASSFTNSGNTIYF. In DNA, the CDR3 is TGTGCCAGCAGCTTCACAAATTCTGGAAACACCATATATTTT.